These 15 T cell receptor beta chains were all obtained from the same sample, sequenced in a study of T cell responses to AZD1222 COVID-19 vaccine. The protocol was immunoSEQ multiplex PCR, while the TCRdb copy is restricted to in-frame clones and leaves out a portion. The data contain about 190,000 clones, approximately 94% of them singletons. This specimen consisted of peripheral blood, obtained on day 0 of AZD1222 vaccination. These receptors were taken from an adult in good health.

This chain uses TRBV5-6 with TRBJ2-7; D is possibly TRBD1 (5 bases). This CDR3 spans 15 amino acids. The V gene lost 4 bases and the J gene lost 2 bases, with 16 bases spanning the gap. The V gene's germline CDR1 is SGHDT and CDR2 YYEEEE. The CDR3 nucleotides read TGTGCCAGCAGCCCGTCCAGGGAATCCCCCTACGAGCAGTACTTC. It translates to CASSPSRESPYEQYF.

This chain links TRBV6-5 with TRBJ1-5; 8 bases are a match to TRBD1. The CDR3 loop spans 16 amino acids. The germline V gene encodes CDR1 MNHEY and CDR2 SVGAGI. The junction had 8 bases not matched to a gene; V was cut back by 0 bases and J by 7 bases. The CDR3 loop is CASSYSGTGLGQPQHF. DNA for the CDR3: TGTGCCAGCAGTTACTCCGGGACAGGCCTCGGGCAGCCCCAGCATTTT.

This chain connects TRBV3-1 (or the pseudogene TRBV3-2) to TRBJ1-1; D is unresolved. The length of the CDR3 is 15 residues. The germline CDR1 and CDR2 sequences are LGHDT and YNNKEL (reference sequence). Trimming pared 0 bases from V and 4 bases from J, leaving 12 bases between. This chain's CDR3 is CASSQDAQRGTEAFF. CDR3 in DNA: TGTGCCAGCAGCCAAGATGCCCAAAGAGGCACTGAAGCTTTCTTT.

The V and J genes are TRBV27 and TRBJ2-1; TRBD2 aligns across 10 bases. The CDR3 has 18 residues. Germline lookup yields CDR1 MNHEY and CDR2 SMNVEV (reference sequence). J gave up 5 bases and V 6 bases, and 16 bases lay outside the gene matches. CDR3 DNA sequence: TGTGCCAGCAGCTCTCTCCGGGGGGTAGCGGGAGGTAACAATGAGCAGTTCTTC. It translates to CASSSLRGVAGGNNEQFF.

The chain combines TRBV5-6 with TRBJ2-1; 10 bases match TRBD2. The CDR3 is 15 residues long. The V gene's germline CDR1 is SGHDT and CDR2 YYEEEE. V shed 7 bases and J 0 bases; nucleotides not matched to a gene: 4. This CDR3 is CASDTSGDSYNEQFF. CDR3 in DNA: TGTGCCAGCGACACTAGCGGGGACTCCTACAATGAGCAGTTCTTC.

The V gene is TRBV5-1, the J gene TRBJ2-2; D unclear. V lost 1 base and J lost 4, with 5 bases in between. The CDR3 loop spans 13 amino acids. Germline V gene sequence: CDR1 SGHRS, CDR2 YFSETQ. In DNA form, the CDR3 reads TGCGCCAGCAGCTTGATAGGCACCGGGGAGCTGTTTTTT. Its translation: CASSLIGTGELFF.

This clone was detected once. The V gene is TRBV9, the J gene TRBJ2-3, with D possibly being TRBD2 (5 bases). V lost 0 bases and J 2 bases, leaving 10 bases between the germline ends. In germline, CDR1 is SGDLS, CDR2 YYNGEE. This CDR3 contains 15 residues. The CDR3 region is CASSVEGLTTDTQYF. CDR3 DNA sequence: TGTGCCAGCAGCGTAGAAGGACTCACCACAGATACGCAGTATTTT.

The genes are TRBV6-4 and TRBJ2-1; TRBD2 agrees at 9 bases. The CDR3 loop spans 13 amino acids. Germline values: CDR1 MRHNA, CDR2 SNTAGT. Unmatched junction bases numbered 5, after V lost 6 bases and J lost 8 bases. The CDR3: CASSGGRAHEQFF. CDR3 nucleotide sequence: TGTGCCAGCAGCGGCGGGAGGGCCCATGAGCAGTTCTTC.

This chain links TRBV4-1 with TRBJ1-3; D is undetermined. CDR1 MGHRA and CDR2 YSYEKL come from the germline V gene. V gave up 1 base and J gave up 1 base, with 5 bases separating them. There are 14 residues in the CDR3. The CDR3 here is CASSQVSSGNTIYF. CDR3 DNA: TGCGCCAGCAGCCAAGTCAGTTCTGGAAACACCATATATTTT.

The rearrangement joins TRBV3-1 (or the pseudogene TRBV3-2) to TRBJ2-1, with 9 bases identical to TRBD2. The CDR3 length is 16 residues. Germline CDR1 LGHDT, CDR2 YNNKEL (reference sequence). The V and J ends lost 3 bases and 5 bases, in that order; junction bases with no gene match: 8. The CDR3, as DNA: TGTGCCAGCAGCCAGACTAGCGGAGGCCTTGACAATGAGCAGTTCTTC. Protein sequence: CASSQTSGGLDNEQFF.

CDR3 nucleotides: TGTGCCAGCAGCCAAGTAGCAGAGACCCAGTACTTC. Translating it yields CASSQVAETQYF. This chain connects TRBV14 to TRBJ2-5, with no clear D. Trimming removed 1 base from V and 4 bases from J, with 4 bases in between. The CDR3 has 12 residues. Germline V gene data show CDR1 as SGHDN and CDR2 as FVKESK.

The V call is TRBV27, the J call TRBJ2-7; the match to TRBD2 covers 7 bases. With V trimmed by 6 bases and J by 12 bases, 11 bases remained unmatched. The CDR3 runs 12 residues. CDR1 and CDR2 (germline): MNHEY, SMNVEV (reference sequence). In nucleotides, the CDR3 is TGTGCCAGCAGCACCGGGGGGACCGCTGGGTACTTC. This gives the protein CASSTGGTAGYF.

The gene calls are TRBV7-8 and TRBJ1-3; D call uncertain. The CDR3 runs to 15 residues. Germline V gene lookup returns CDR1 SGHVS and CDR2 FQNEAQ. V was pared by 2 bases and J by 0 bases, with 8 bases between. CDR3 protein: CASSLRWSSGNTIYF. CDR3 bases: TGTGCCAGCAGCTTACGCTGGAGCTCTGGAAACACCATATATTTT.

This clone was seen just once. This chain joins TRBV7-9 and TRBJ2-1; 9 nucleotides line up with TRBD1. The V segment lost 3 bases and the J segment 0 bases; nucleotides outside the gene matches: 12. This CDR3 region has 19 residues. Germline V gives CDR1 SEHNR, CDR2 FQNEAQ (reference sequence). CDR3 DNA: TGTGCCAGCAGCTTCAAGGGACAGGGCCACTCGAGCTCCTACAATGAGCAGTTCTTC. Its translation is CASSFKGQGHSSSYNEQFF.

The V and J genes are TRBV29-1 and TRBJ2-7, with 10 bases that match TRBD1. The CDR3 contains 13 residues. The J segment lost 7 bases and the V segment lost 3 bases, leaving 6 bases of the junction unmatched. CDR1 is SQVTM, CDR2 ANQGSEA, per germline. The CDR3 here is CSVEYWTGGEQYF. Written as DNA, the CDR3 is TGCAGCGTTGAGTATTGGACAGGGGGTGAGCAGTACTTC.